A selection of T cell receptor beta chains follows, all from one sample in a study of T cell responses to AZD1222 COVID-19 vaccine. Profiling relied on immunoSEQ multiplex PCR, and the TCRdb table lists in-frame clones only, not all of them. There are 90,000 to 150,000 clones in the sample; about 90% occur only once, and more than 4.5% lies in the top ten. Material: peripheral blood, obtained on day 0 of AZD1222 vaccination. The receptors were gathered from an adult in good health. CDR3s include the opening cysteine and the closing phenylalanine or tryptophan. A D gene is named only where the DNA matches it firmly. Rows give clone size only sometimes, using once, few, many, or a class for an expanded clone.

D gene: TRBD1
J gene: TRBJ2-7
V gene: TRBV7-3
clone size: NA
CDR3 DNA: TGTGCCAGCAGCTTCGGACAGGGTCCCTACGAGCAGTACTTC
CDR3 protein: CASSFGQGPYEQYF

D gene: NA
J gene: TRBJ1-2
V gene: TRBV24-1
clone size: NA
CDR3 DNA: TGTGCCACAGCGGGACCCCACTATGGCTACACCTTC
CDR3 protein: CATAGPHYGYTF

D gene: NA
J gene: TRBJ2-1
V gene: TRBV5-1
clone size: once
CDR3 DNA: TGCGCCAGCAGCTTCGACACGGGGACCTACAATGAGCAGTTCTTC
CDR3 protein: CASSFDTGTYNEQFF

D gene: NA
J gene: TRBJ2-7
V gene: TRBV9
clone size: NA
CDR3 DNA: TGTGCCAGCAGCCCCGGGGGTTCGTACGAGCAGTACTTC
CDR3 protein: CASSPGGSYEQYF

D gene: NA
J gene: TRBJ1-2
V gene: TRBV19
clone size: NA
CDR3 DNA: TGTGCCAGTAGTAGGCTCCCCACGCATGGCTACACCTTC
CDR3 protein: CASSRLPTHGYTF

D gene: NA
J gene: TRBJ2-3
V gene: TRBV7-3
clone size: NA
CDR3 DNA: TGTGCCAGCAGCTTATGGGGATCAGCCACAGATACGCAGTATTTT
CDR3 protein: CASSLWGSATDTQYF

D gene: TRBD1
J gene: TRBJ1-1
V gene: TRBV29-1
clone size: NA
CDR3 DNA: TGCAGCGTTGAATACAGGGGAGGCACTGAAGCTTTCTTT
CDR3 protein: CSVEYRGGTEAFF

D gene: NA
J gene: TRBJ1-2
V gene: TRBV7-9
clone size: NA
CDR3 DNA: TGTGCCAGCAGCTTAGTCGCGGCTAACTATGGCTACACCTTC
CDR3 protein: CASSLVAANYGYTF

D gene: NA
J gene: TRBJ2-1
V gene: TRBV27
clone size: NA
CDR3 DNA: TGTGCCAGCAGTTCCGCTAGTGCCTACAATGAGCAGTTCTTC
CDR3 protein: CASSSASAYNEQFF

D gene: NA
J gene: TRBJ1-2
V gene: TRBV7-9
clone size: NA
CDR3 DNA: TGTGCCAGCAGCGGCGCGGCTCAGGACACCGGTAACTATGGCTACACCTTC
CDR3 protein: CASSGAAQDTGNYGYTF

D gene: NA
J gene: TRBJ2-1
V gene: TRBV11-2
clone size: NA
CDR3 DNA: TGTGCCAGCACCTCGATAAAGACTGACAGATATGAGCAGTTCTTC
CDR3 protein: CASTSIKTDRYEQFF

D gene: TRBD1
J gene: TRBJ1-5
V gene: TRBV3-1/TRBV3-2
clone size: NA
CDR3 DNA: TGTGCCAGCAGCCAGGGACAGGGACGGGGAGATCAGCCCCAGCATTTT
CDR3 protein: CASSQGQGRGDQPQHF

D gene: NA
J gene: TRBJ1-5
V gene: TRBV3-1/TRBV3-2
clone size: once
CDR3 DNA: TGTGCCAGCAGCCAAGATCAGGGTTATCAGCCCCAGCATTTT
CDR3 protein: CASSQDQGYQPQHF

D gene: NA
J gene: TRBJ1-6
V gene: TRBV6-5
clone size: few
CDR3 DNA: TGTGCCAGCACGGAAGCCTATAATTCACCCCTCCACTTT
CDR3 protein: CASTEAYNSPLHF

D gene: TRBD1
J gene: TRBJ1-1
V gene: TRBV7-9
clone size: NA
CDR3 DNA: TGTGCCAGCAGCCCAGGGGGAGGACAGGGAGTCACTGAAGCTTTCTTT
CDR3 protein: CASSPGGGQGVTEAFF

D gene: NA
J gene: TRBJ2-4
V gene: TRBV9
clone size: NA
CDR3 DNA: TGTGCCAGCAGCCCTTTCGGGGGTCGAGACATTCAGTACTTC
CDR3 protein: CASSPFGGRDIQYF

D gene: NA
J gene: TRBJ1-4
V gene: TRBV5-1
clone size: NA
CDR3 DNA: TGCGCCAGCAGCTTGGCCACGGGGGGCTGGTCGGATGAAAAACTGTTTTTT
CDR3 protein: CASSLATGGWSDEKLFF

D gene: NA
J gene: TRBJ1-5
V gene: TRBV19
clone size: NA
CDR3 DNA: TGTGCCAGTAGTATCATGGGGGAGGGGCCCCAGCATTTT
CDR3 protein: CASSIMGEGPQHF

D gene: NA
J gene: TRBJ2-3
V gene: TRBV4-1
clone size: NA
CDR3 DNA: TGCGCCAGCAGCCAAGTTGAGGCGGGGTCCACAGATACGCAGTATTTT
CDR3 protein: CASSQVEAGSTDTQYF

D gene: NA
J gene: TRBJ1-1
V gene: TRBV18
clone size: NA
CDR3 DNA: TGTGCCAGCTCACGACAGAGCCTGAACACTGAAGCTTTCTTT
CDR3 protein: CASSRQSLNTEAFF

D gene: NA
J gene: TRBJ2-2
V gene: TRBV5-5
clone size: NA
CDR3 DNA: TGTGCCAGCAGCTCGATTTCCGGGGAGCTGTTTTTT
CDR3 protein: CASSSISGELFF

D gene: NA
J gene: TRBJ1-5
V gene: TRBV5-8
clone size: NA
CDR3 DNA: TGTGCCAGCAGAGTGGAGTATAGCAATCAGCCCCAGCATTTT
CDR3 protein: CASRVEYSNQPQHF

D gene: TRBD1
J gene: TRBJ1-1
V gene: TRBV30
clone size: NA
CDR3 DNA: TGTGCCTGTATCCCCGGGACAGGGGAAGCTTTCTTT
CDR3 protein: CACIPGTGEAFF

D gene: NA
J gene: TRBJ1-2
V gene: TRBV19
clone size: NA
CDR3 DNA: TGTGCCAGTACACGCGACTATGGCTACACCTTC
CDR3 protein: CASTRDYGYTF

D gene: NA
J gene: TRBJ1-1
V gene: TRBV27
clone size: once
CDR3 DNA: TGTGCCAGCAGTCCCTCCGTAGCGAACACTGAAGCTTTCTTT
CDR3 protein: CASSPSVANTEAFF

D gene: TRBD1
J gene: TRBJ1-1
V gene: TRBV6-5
clone size: NA
CDR3 DNA: TGTGCCAGCAGACTCCGGGACAGGGGAGGAACTTTCTTT
CDR3 protein: CASRLRDRGGTFF

D gene: TRBD1
J gene: TRBJ1-6
V gene: TRBV13
clone size: NA
CDR3 DNA: TGTGCCAGCAGCTCTAACAGGGGTCCCCTCCACTTT
CDR3 protein: CASSSNRGPLHF

D gene: NA
J gene: TRBJ1-1
V gene: TRBV6-5
clone size: NA
CDR3 DNA: TGTGCCAGCAGTACAAGGGGCTCTGAAGCTTTCTTT
CDR3 protein: CASSTRGSEAFF